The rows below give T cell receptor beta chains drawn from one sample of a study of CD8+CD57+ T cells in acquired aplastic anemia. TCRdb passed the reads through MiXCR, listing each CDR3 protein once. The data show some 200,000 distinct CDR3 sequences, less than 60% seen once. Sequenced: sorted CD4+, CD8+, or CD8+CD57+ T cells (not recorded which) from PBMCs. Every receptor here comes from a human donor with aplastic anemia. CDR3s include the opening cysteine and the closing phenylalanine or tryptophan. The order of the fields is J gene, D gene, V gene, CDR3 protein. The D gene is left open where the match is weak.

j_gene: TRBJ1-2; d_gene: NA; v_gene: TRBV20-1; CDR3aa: CSARRSDIGGYTF
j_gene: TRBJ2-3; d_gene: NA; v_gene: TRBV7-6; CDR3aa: CASSLGMGDTQYF
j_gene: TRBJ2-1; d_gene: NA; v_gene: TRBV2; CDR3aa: CASRAGHNEQFF
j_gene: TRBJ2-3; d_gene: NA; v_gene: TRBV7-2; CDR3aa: CASSSQDNEQYF
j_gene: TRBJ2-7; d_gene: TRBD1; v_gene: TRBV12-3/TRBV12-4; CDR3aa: CASRIGTGGEQYF
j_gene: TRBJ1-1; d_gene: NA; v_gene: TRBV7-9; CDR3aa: CASSQRPGTEAFF
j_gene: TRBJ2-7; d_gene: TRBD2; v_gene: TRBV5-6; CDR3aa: CASRGLAGAGEQYF
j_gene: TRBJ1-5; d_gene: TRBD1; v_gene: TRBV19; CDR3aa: CASSITTGGSGNQPQHF
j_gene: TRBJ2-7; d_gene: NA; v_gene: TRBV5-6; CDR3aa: CASSLDPGSYEQYF
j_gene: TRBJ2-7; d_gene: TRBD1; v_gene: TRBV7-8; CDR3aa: CASSLGTGGSYEQYF
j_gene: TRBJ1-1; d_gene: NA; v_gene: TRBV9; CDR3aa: CASGEGTEAFF
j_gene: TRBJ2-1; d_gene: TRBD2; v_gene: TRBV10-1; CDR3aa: CASILAGGPLTYNEQFF
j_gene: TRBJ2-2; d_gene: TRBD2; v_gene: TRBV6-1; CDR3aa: CASSALAGGPRDTGELFF
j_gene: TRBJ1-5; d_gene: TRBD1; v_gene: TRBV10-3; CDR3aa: CAISLGQESQPQHF
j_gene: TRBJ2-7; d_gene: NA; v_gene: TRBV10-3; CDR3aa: CAISLTGEGEQYF
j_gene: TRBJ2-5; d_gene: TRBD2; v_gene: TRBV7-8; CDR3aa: CASSLGGRETQYF
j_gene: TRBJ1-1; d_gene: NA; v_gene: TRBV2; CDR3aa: CASMGLGTAEAFF
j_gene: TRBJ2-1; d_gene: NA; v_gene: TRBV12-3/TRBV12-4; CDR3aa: CASSLDSDNEQFF
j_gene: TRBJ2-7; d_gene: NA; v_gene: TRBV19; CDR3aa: CASSAPRQGSSYEQYF
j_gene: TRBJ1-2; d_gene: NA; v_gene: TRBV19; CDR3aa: CASSATGTYGYTF
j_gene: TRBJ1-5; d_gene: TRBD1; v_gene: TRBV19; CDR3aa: CASSFDRGGNQPQHF
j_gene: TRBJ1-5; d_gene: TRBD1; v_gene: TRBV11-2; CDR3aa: CASSRETGDGNQPQHF
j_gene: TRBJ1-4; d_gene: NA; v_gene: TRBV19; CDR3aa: CASRAPGMSEKLFF
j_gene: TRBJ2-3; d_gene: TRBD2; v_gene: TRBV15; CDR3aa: CATSTPSGGGETDTQYF
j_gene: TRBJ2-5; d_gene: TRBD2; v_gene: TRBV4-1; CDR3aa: CASSQDLAGGGETQYF
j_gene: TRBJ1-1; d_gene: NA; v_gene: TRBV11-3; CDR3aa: CASSLDMTSQAFF
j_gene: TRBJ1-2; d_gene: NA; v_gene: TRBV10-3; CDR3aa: CAISESGEHYGYTF
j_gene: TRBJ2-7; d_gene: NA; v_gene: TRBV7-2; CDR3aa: CASSLGFDEQYF
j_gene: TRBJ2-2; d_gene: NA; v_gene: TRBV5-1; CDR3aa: CASKVGGNTGELFF
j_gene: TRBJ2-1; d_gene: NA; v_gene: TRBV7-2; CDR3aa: CASSLFPRGSYNEQFF
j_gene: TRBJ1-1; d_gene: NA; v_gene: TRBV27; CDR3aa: CASSSAGTPTEAFF
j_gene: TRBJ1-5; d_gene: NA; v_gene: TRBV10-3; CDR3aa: CAISETKDQPQHF
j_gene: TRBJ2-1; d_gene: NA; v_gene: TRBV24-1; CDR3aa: CATSDLVSREQFF
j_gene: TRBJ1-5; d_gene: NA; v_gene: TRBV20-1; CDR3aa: CSADREGNQPQHF
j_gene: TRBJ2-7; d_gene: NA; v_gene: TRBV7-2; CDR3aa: CASSAYRAGEQYF
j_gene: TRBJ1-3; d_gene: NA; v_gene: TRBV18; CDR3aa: CASSTELGAGNTIYF